One and the same sample provided the 15 T cell receptor beta chains below, sequenced in a study of blood T cell repertoires in COVID-19. The protocol was immunoSEQ multiplex PCR, while the TCRdb copy is restricted to in-frame clones and leaves out a portion. The sample shows over 350,000 clones, 86% of them seen only once. Input material: peripheral blood. The receptors were gathered from a woman aged 25 to 39 with active or convalescent COVID-19.

This clone has just a few counts. The chain couples TRBV27 to TRBJ1-5, with D tentatively TRBD1 (5 bases). Trimming shortened V by 2 bases and J by 7 bases, and 12 bases separated the two germline ends. Germline CDR1 is MNHEY and CDR2 is SMNVEV (reference sequence). CDR3 length: 14 amino acids. In DNA form, the CDR3 reads TGTGCCAGCAGTTTAGGAGGGGTTGGACAGCCCCAGCATTTT. Translation gives CASSLGGVGQPQHF.

Only a few counts were recorded for this clone. The CDR3 loop reads CASSQQADYGYTF. The CDR3 DNA reads TGCGCCAGCAGTCAGCAGGCCGACTATGGCTACACCTTC. The rearrangement links TRBV23-1 to TRBJ1-2; D unresolved. TRBV23-1 is reported as an ORF; its role is uncertain. Trimming removed 3 bases from V and 3 bases from J, with 8 bases in between. This CDR3 is 13 amino acids long.

This clone showed up just once. This chain links TRBV29-1 with TRBJ1-3, with D unresolved. CDR1 and CDR2 (germline): SQVTM, ANQGSEA. CDR3 length: 11 amino acids. The CDR3 protein is CSGRDGNTIYF. CDR3 coding DNA: TGCAGTGGGAGGGATGGAAACACCATATATTTT.

V usage is TRBV18 and J usage is TRBJ1-6, with 9 bases fitting TRBD1. Germline trimming cut 3 bases from V and 5 bases from J; bases unmatched to any gene: 5. Germline CDR1 and CDR2: KGHSH and LQKENI. There are 16 residues in the CDR3. CDR3 amino acids: CASSPQQGADNSPLHF. The CDR3 DNA reads TGTGCCAGCTCACCGCAACAGGGGGCGGATAATTCACCCCTCCACTTT.

With respect to this clone: The junction shows a germline mismatch at one end, possibly a read error. The V and J genes are TRBV5-1 and TRBJ1-1, with 8 bases aligning to TRBD1. Germline values: CDR1 SGHRS, CDR2 YFSETQ. The CDR3 totals 14 residues. CDR3 nucleotides: TGCGCCAGCAGCTCCACAGGGGGGAACGCTGAAGCTTTCTTT. Protein sequence: CASSSTGGNAEAFF.

This rearrangement joins TRBV4-1 to TRBJ2-7; a possible D gene is TRBD1 (6 bases). The V gene's germline CDR1 is MGHRA and CDR2 YSYEKL. This CDR3 region has 16 residues. The ends were cut back, 5 bases at V and 3 bases at J, with 20 bases in the middle. The CDR3 sequence is CASSEPGPWGLYEQYF. In nucleotides, the CDR3 is TGCGCCAGCAGCGAACCGGGACCGTGGGGGCTCTACGAGCAGTACTTC.

V and J are TRBV2 and TRBJ2-1; 9 bases map to TRBD1. This CDR3 spans 15 amino acids. The germline gives CDR1 SNHLY, CDR2 FYNNEI. V shed 1 base, J shed 7 bases, and the junction held 5 bases outside the gene matches. The CDR3 loop reads CASSEDTGGLNEQFF. The CDR3, as DNA: TGTGCCAGCAGTGAAGACACAGGGGGCCTTAATGAGCAGTTCTTC.

This clone was detected only a few times. The rearrangement joins TRBV5-1 to TRBJ1-3, with a weak D call TRBD1 (6 bases). The CDR3 is 14 residues long. Deletions cut 4 bases from V and 8 bases from J, with 16 bases between. Germline values: CDR1 SGHRS, CDR2 YFSETQ. CDR3 in amino acids: CASSIRDNRDTIYF. The DNA of the CDR3 is TGCGCCAGCAGCATCCGGGACAACCGGGACACCATATATTTT.

This rearrangement joins TRBV27 to TRBJ1-5; D call uncertain. This CDR3 has 14 amino acids. The germline V gene has CDR1 MNHEY and CDR2 SMNVEV (reference sequence). The germline V and J ends were trimmed by 6 bases and 3 bases, with 12 bases remaining between them. CDR3 in DNA: TGTGCCAGCAGCCTCCGAGGGCTCAATCAGCCCCAGCATTTT. Protein sequence: CASSLRGLNQPQHF.

J is TRBJ1-1 and V is TRBV7-8, with TRBD1 identical over 7 bases. Germline CDR1 reads SGHVS; CDR2 reads FQNEAQ. CDR3 length: 12 residues. V shed 2 bases and J 6 bases; nucleotides not matched to a gene: 0. The CDR3 spells CASSLRGPEAFF. DNA of the CDR3: TGTGCCAGCAGCTTAAGGGGGCCTGAAGCTTTCTTT.

This chain joins TRBV3-1 (or the pseudogene TRBV3-2) and TRBJ2-4; TRBD2 matches at 10 bases. The junction had 8 bases not matched to a gene; V was cut back by 4 bases and J by 8 bases. The CDR3 totals 15 residues. In germline, CDR1 is LGHDT, CDR2 YNNKEL (reference sequence). The CDR3 loop is CASSRQAGGQYIQYF. The CDR3 DNA is TGTGCCAGCAGCCGCCAAGCGGGGGGGCAATACATTCAGTACTTC.

This clone has a handful of counts. V and J are TRBV29-1 and TRBJ2-7; a weak D match, TRBD2 (5 bases). The CDR3 extends over 11 amino acids. The germline V and J ends were trimmed by 7 bases and 5 bases, with 12 bases remaining between them. Germline CDR1 and CDR2: SQVTM and ANQGSEA. CDR3 region: CSADEGNEQYF. The DNA for the CDR3 is TGCAGCGCCGACGAGGGCAACGAGCAGTACTTC.

This rearrangement joins TRBV6-2 or TRBV6-3 to TRBJ2-3, with 12 bases matching TRBD2. The CDR3 runs 16 residues. V dropped 6 bases and J dropped 6; count of bases not matched to a gene: 10. Looked up from germline, CDR1 is MNHEY and CDR2 is SVGEGT. The CDR3 DNA sequence: TGTGCCAGCAGCACGCGACTAGCGGGGGCCAGGGATACGCAGTATTTT. As protein: CASSTRLAGARDTQYF.

V and J are TRBV6-2 or TRBV6-3 and TRBJ1-4, with D perhaps TRBD1 (6 bases). The V gene's germline CDR1 is MNHEY and CDR2 SVGEGT. The CDR3 is 14 residues long. Trimming pared 5 bases from V and 7 bases from J, leaving 14 bases between. The CDR3 region has the DNA TGTGCCAGCAGTCAACAGGGCAGGGGTGAAAAACTGTTTTTT. Protein product: CASSQQGRGEKLFF.

A remark on this clone: Other DNA sequences in the same sample also yield this CDR3. CDR3 sequence reads: CASSIVGNTIYF. Written as DNA, the CDR3 is TGTGCCAGTAGTATAGTAGGAAACACCATATATTTT. The genes are TRBV19 and TRBJ1-3, with D hard to call. CDR3 size: 12 residues. Germline V CDR1 and CDR2: LNHDA, SQIVND (reference sequence). The V and J ends lost 1 base and 4 bases respectively, with 2 bases between them.